This T cell receptor (beta chain) was documented in a study of blood T cell repertoires in COVID-19. At the level of the study: Some COVID-19 samples were acute and others convalescent; all came from the United States, Italy and Spain. PBMCs, B-cell-depleted T cells, or T cells provided the cDNA or gDNA that made up the material.

This CDR3 is 14 amino acids long. With 4 bases removed from V and 5 bases from J, the gap between germline ends came to 9 bases. Germline CDR1 is MGHRA and CDR2 is YSYEKL. Authors' methods: Amplification from reference gene primers served as the basis for estimated nucleated cell counts. TCRdb's copy holds only in-frame clones and misses some; the assay was immunoSEQ multiplex PCR. V and J calls and clone size are as listed in that table; D and trimming were resolved from the DNA. The table shows 95,000 to 120,000 clones, with around 90% occurring only once. The chain employs TRBV4-1 and TRBJ1-6; D is undetermined. Specimen: peripheral blood. The TCR sequence derives from a human donor in a cohort sampled during active COVID-19. This CDR3 is CASSPRVDNSPLHF. The CDR3 DNA reads as TGCGCCAGCAGCCCCCGAGTGGATAATTCACCCCTCCACTTT.